The 26 T cell receptor beta chains presented below share a single source sample, sequenced in a study of T cell repertoires in cytomegalovirus infection. These receptors have no identified antigens. TCRdb used MiXCR to reprocess the reads, holding one entry per CDR3 protein. The sample consists of 150,000 to 200,000 distinct CDR3 sequences, roughly 22% of them appearing once. The sample was CD8+ T cells from cultured PBMCs, taken from culture after CMV antigen stimulation. The receptors come from a human donor in good health (CMV status not recorded). Some clones in this sample may be carry-over from other donors' samples.

The V call is TRBV7-2, the J call TRBJ2-2; the match to TRBD1 covers 8 bases. From germline, CDR1 is SGHTA and CDR2 FQGNSA. The CDR3 has 14 residues. Trimming cost V 10 bases and J 0 bases; bases outside gene matches: 4. CDR3 DNA: TGTGCCACCTACAGGGGGTCGAACACCGGGGAGCTGTTTTTT. This sequence encodes CATYRGSNTGELFF.

There are a few counts of this clonotype. This chain joins TRBV6-2 or TRBV6-3 and TRBJ2-5; D uncertain. The CDR3 sequence is 16 residues long. Trimming shortened V by 2 bases and J by 4 bases, and 17 bases separated the two germline ends. Germline assignment: CDR1 MNHEY and CDR2 SVGEGT. Here the CDR3 DNA reads TGTGCCAGCAGTTACAATCCTCGAGGCTTGGGAGAGACCCAGTACTTC. Its translation is CASSYNPRGLGETQYF.

There are a few counts of this clonotype. This sequence joins TRBV11-2 and TRBJ2-5, with 12 bases that match TRBD2. The CDR3 runs to 18 residues. V was clipped by 5 bases and J by 12 bases; unmatched bases: 22. CDR1 and CDR2 (germline): SGHAT, FQNNGV. DNA of the CDR3: TGTGCCAGCAGCCTCACGGTCCGACTAGCGGGGGACTCGAGGAAGGAGTACTTC. Translation: CASSLTVRLAGDSRKEYF.

The chain uses TRBV7-2 and TRBJ1-2; possibly TRBD1 for D (5 bases). CDR1 and CDR2 (germline): SGHTA, FQGNSA. CDR3 size: 12 residues. Trimming shortened V by 10 bases and J by 4 bases, and 13 bases separated the two germline ends. This CDR3 reads CATAGLPYGYTF. The CDR3 DNA reads as TGTGCCACGGCGGGGCTGCCCTATGGCTACACCTTC.

In its sample, this clonotype was seen a few times. V usage is TRBV4-1 and J usage is TRBJ2-5; no definite D call. The germline V gene encodes CDR1 MGHRA and CDR2 YSYEKL. The CDR3 has 14 residues. V was cut by 1 base and J by 0 bases, with 6 bases left in between. This CDR3 reads CASSQAQDQETQYF. In nucleotides, the CDR3 is TGCGCCAGCAGCCAAGCTCAAGACCAAGAGACCCAGTACTTC.

CDR3 residues: CASSLDLGQGSGELFF. For the CDR3, the DNA is TGTGCCAGCAGCTTAGATCTGGGACAGGGGTCCGGGGAGCTGTTTTTT. This chain joins TRBV11-2 and TRBJ2-2, with TRBD1 matching over 10 bases. V lost 0 bases, J lost 6 bases, and 4 bases stayed unmatched. Germline CDR1 and CDR2: SGHAT and FQNNGV. The CDR3 is made up of 16 amino acids.

This clonotype was seen only a few times. The chain is built from TRBV12-3 or TRBV12-4 and TRBJ1-1; possibly TRBD1 for D (5 bases). CDR3 length: 13 residues. With 8 bases removed from V and 0 bases from J, the gap between germline ends came to 10 bases. The CDR3 here is CASDRAMNTEAFF. The CDR3 bases are TGTGCCAGCGACAGAGCCATGAACACTGAAGCTTTCTTT.

This clonotype has more than one count but fewer than ten. This chain connects TRBV7-2 to TRBJ1-1, with a weak D call TRBD1 (5 bases). The germline CDR1 and CDR2 sequences are SGHTA and FQGNSA. V lost 5 bases to trimming and J lost 2 bases, with 18 bases between them. This CDR3 spans 16 amino acids. This CDR3 reads CASSKTFLTGNTEAFF. CDR3 DNA sequence: TGTGCCAGCAGCAAGACGTTTTTAACAGGAAACACTGAAGCTTTCTTT.

At least ten counts were recorded for this clonotype. The chain recombines TRBV27 with TRBJ1-1; 12 bases are a match to TRBD1. CDR3 length: 16 amino acids. V dropped 3 bases and J dropped 6; count of bases not matched to a gene: 8. Germline V CDR1 and CDR2: MNHEY, SMNVEV (reference sequence). The CDR3 region is CASSFFPGQGAPEAFF. CDR3 coding DNA: TGTGCCAGCAGTTTTTTTCCGGGACAGGGGGCCCCTGAAGCTTTCTTT.

The rearrangement uses TRBV4-1 and TRBJ2-1, with 12 bases fitting TRBD1. Unmatched junction bases numbered 16, after V lost 7 bases and J lost 12 bases. Germline CDR1 reads MGHRA; CDR2 reads YSYEKL. The CDR3 contains 16 residues. The CDR3 DNA sequence: TGCGCCAGCACCGGGACAGGGGGCTCTGGCGGCATTGGGCAGTTCTTC. This encodes CASTGTGGSGGIGQFF.

V and J are TRBV19 and TRBJ1-1; TRBD1 agrees at 8 bases. This CDR3 has 15 amino acids. Per germline, CDR1 LNHDA and CDR2 SQIVND (reference sequence). V shed 5 bases and J 0 bases; nucleotides not matched to a gene: 5. This CDR3 is CASSPRTGMNTEAFF. CDR3 bases: TGTGCCAGTAGTCCCCGGACAGGGATGAACACTGAAGCTTTCTTT.

The chain combines TRBV7-6 with TRBJ2-7; TRBD1 might be the D (7 bases). Germline lookup yields CDR1 SGHVS and CDR2 FNYEAQ. V dropped 5 bases and J dropped 2 bases, with 16 bases sitting between them. The CDR3 is 15 amino acids. The CDR3 DNA is TGTGCCAGCAGCCGAGGAGGGGGCTACGCCTACGAGCAGTACTTC. This sequence encodes CASSRGGGYAYEQYF.

The table lists this clonotype with a few counts. CDR3 nucleotides: TGCGCCAGCAGCCAAGGGCCGGACAGGGGCGGCTCACCCCTCCACTTT. Amino acids: CASSQGPDRGGSPLHF. This chain joins TRBV4-3 and TRBJ1-6; 9 bases map to TRBD1. The CDR3 runs to 16 residues. The V gene's germline CDR1 is LGHNA and CDR2 YSLEER. Unmatched junction bases numbered 8, after V lost 1 base and J lost 10 bases.

The chain joins TRBV10-3 to TRBJ1-1; 7 bases are shared with TRBD1. The junction had 1 base not matched to a gene; V was cut back by 6 bases and J by 0 bases. The CDR3 sequence is 13 residues long. Germline V lookup: CDR1 ENHRY, CDR2 SYGVKD. The CDR3 region has the DNA TGTGCCATCAGAGACAGGGTGAACACTGAAGCTTTCTTT. Its protein product is CAIRDRVNTEAFF.

The chain has TRBV7-2 and TRBJ1-1; tentatively, D is TRBD1 (5 bases). Germline V CDR1 and CDR2: SGHTA, FQGNSA. Trimming took off 3 bases at V and 5 bases at J, with 13 bases between the two ends. The CDR3 is made up of 14 amino acids. In DNA form, the CDR3 reads TGTGCCAGCAGCTTGTCCGGGACGAAGACTGAAGCTTTCTTT. This sequence encodes CASSLSGTKTEAFF.

V is TRBV7-8 and J is TRBJ2-7; the match to TRBD1 covers 9 bases. Trimming cost V 1 base and J 3 bases; bases outside gene matches: 4. The CDR3 contains 15 residues. Germline loops: CDR1 SGHVS, CDR2 FQNEAQ. The CDR3 sequence is CASSLEGTGNYEQYF. DNA of the CDR3: TGTGCCAGCAGCTTAGAGGGGACAGGGAACTACGAGCAGTACTTC. The full variable domain, in which reference TRBV7-8 and TRBJ2-7 provide the parts outside the CDR3, is GAGVSQSPRYKVAKRGQDVALRCDPISGHVSLFWYQQALGQGPEFLTYFQNEAQLDKSGLPSDRFFAERPEGSVSTLKIQRTQQEDSAVYLCASSLEGTGNYEQYFGPGTRLTVT.

In its sample, this clonotype was seen a few times. The genes are TRBV6-5 and TRBJ2-7; no reliable D call. The V gene lost 8 bases and the J gene lost 1 base, with 9 bases spanning the gap. There are 12 residues in the CDR3. Germline-derived CDR1 and CDR2 are MNHEY and SVGAGI. In DNA form, the CDR3 reads TGTGCCAGCGGTTTCGGGTCCTACGAGCAGTACTTC. Its translation: CASGFGSYEQYF.

V usage is TRBV12-3 or TRBV12-4 and J usage is TRBJ2-5, with D perhaps TRBD1 (5 bases). CDR3 size: 13 residues. Trimming left V 6 bases short and J 2 bases short, with 10 bases between. The CDR3 coding sequence is TGTGCCAGCAGGAGGCCAGGGCAAGAGACCCAGTACTTC. The encoded protein is CASRRPGQETQYF.

This clonotype turned up a few times. The rearrangement links TRBV7-2 to TRBJ2-2; 8 bases align to TRBD1. CDR1 SGHTA and CDR2 FQGNSA come from the germline V gene. Trimming cost V 3 bases and J 6 bases; bases outside gene matches: 15. This CDR3 is 18 amino acids long. The CDR3: CASSLPTGEYGSAGELFF. DNA of the CDR3: TGTGCCAGCAGCTTGCCGACAGGGGAATACGGGAGCGCCGGGGAGCTGTTTTTT.

This sequence joins TRBV12-5 and TRBJ1-1; TRBD1 is a possible D gene (6 bases). CDR3 length equals 15 residues. Trimming removed 0 bases at V and 3 bases at J, with 11 bases between. Germline CDR1 and CDR2: LGHNT and FRNRAP. In DNA, the CDR3 is TGTGCTAGTGGTTTGGTACGCGCAGGGGACACTGAAGCTTTCTTT. This sequence encodes CASGLVRAGDTEAFF.

The sample holds many counts of this clonotype. CDR3 nucleotides: TGTGCCAGCAACTGGGGGGAAGGCTACACCTTC. Translating it yields CASNWGEGYTF. The chain uses TRBV25-1 and TRBJ1-2; D might be TRBD1 (5 bases). This CDR3 contains 11 residues. The ends were cut back, 7 bases at V and 8 bases at J, with 11 bases in the middle. Looked up from germline, CDR1 is MGHDK and CDR2 is SYGVNS.

Only a few counts were recorded for this clonotype. J is TRBJ2-7 and V is TRBV7-2, with D maybe TRBD1 (5 bases). Germline V gives CDR1 SGHTA, CDR2 FQGNSA. The germline V and J ends were trimmed by 0 bases and 6 bases, with 12 bases remaining between them. This CDR3 comprises 14 residues. The CDR3 region is CASSLASRAAEQYF. CDR3 coding DNA: TGTGCCAGCAGCTTAGCGTCCAGGGCCGCCGAGCAGTACTTC.

The chain is built from TRBV27 and TRBJ2-1, with 10 bases fitting TRBD2. The CDR3 sequence is 16 residues long. In germline, CDR1 is MNHEY, CDR2 SMNVEV (reference sequence). V shed 5 bases and J 8 bases; nucleotides not matched to a gene: 12. The CDR3 region is CASSLSGGGTLHEQFF. Written as DNA, the CDR3 is TGTGCCAGCAGTCTCAGCGGGGGGGGGACCCTCCATGAGCAGTTCTTC.

This clonotype appeared a few times. The rearrangement uses TRBV7-6 and TRBJ2-5; D unclear. The CDR3 loop spans 15 amino acids. V was pared by 0 bases and J by 1 base, with 9 bases between. In germline, CDR1 is SGHVS, CDR2 FNYEAQ. The DNA of the CDR3 is TGTGCCAGCAGCTTAGCCGGCGAATTCCAAGAGACCCAGTACTTC. It is translated as CASSLAGEFQETQYF.

The V and J genes are TRBV7-3 and TRBJ2-1; TRBD2 agrees at 14 bases. CDR1 and CDR2 from the germline V gene are SGHTA and FQGTGA. The CDR3 extends over 18 amino acids. J was trimmed by 0 bases and V by 4 bases; bases with no gene match: 5. As DNA, the CDR3 is TGTGCCAGCAGCTCCGGACTAGCGGGGGGTAGCTCCTACAATGAGCAGTTCTTC. Encoded protein: CASSSGLAGGSSYNEQFF.

V gene TRBV7-2 combines with J gene TRBJ2-4; 14 bases are a match to TRBD2. Germline V gene lookup returns CDR1 SGHTA and CDR2 FQGNSA. CDR3 length: 15 residues. V lost 7 bases, J lost 5 bases, and 4 bases stayed unmatched. The CDR3 loop reads CASTGTSGGENIQYF. The CDR3 DNA sequence: TGTGCCAGCACCGGGACTAGCGGGGGCGAAAACATTCAGTACTTC. The full variable domain, in which reference TRBV7-2 and TRBJ2-4 provide the parts outside the CDR3, is GAGVSQSPSNKVTEKGKDVELRCDPISGHTALYWYRQSLGQGLEFLIYFQGNSAPDKSGLPSDRFSAERTGGSVSTLTIQRTQQEDSAVYLCASTGTSGGENIQYFGAGTRLSVL.